A selection of T cell receptor beta chains follows, all from one sample in a study of cytotoxic CD8 clonotypes in ibrutinib-treated CLL. Using immunoSEQ multiplex PCR, the repertoire was profiled, and TCRdb retains in-frame clones only, with some absent. The sample contains about 44,000 clones, around 70% of which appear only once. Material: PBMCs, obtained after 12 months of ibrutinib treatment. The receptors shown here come from a human donor with chronic lymphocytic leukemia. Each CDR3 is given with its conserved first and last residue. D genes are given only for firm matches. A row's size may be missing; if present it is once, few, many or a size class.

J: TRBJ2-2; size: .; D: .; V: TRBV6-5; CDR3: CASSYSRGTGELFF; DNA: TGTGCCAGCAGTTACTCAAGGGGTACCGGGGAGCTGTTTTTT
J: TRBJ2-7; size: once; D: .; V: TRBV6-1; CDR3: CASSEGQGLYEQYF; DNA: TGTGCCAGCAGTGAAGGACAGGGACTTTACGAGCAGTACTTC
J: TRBJ2-7; size: once; D: .; V: TRBV6-6; CDR3: CASSPQGSYEQYF; DNA: TGTGCCAGCAGTCCTCAGGGCTCCTACGAGCAGTACTTC
J: TRBJ2-7; size: .; D: TRBD1; V: TRBV10-2; CDR3: CASSEQGAYEQYF; DNA: TGCGCCAGCAGTGAGCAGGGGGCATACGAGCAGTACTTC
J: TRBJ1-6; size: few; D: TRBD1; V: TRBV19; CDR3: CASSTRDSNSPLHF; DNA: TGTGCCAGTAGTACTCGGGACAGCAATTCACCCCTCCACTTT
J: TRBJ2-3; size: .; D: .; V: TRBV9; CDR3: CASSGRKHTDTQYF; DNA: TGTGCCAGCAGCGGAAGGAAGCACACAGATACGCAGTATTTT
J: TRBJ1-1; size: .; D: TRBD1; V: TRBV19; CDR3: CASSIRTGGLTGTEAFF; DNA: TGTGCCAGTAGTATAAGGACAGGGGGTCTTACCGGCACTGAAGCTTTCTTT
J: TRBJ2-7; size: few; D: .; V: TRBV6-1; CDR3: CVAAAWIDEQYF; DNA: TGTGTCGCTGCGGCGTGGATAGACGAGCAGTACTTC
J: TRBJ2-1; size: once; D: .; V: TRBV5-4; CDR3: CASSLAGQHYNEQFF; DNA: TGTGCCAGCAGCTTGGCTGGCCAGCATTACAATGAGCAGTTCTTC
J: TRBJ2-7; size: .; D: .; V: TRBV4-1; CDR3: CASSQDRLRQGLNYEQYF; DNA: TGCGCCAGCAGCCAAGATAGGTTACGCCAGGGGCTCAACTACGAGCAGTACTTC
J: TRBJ2-1; size: .; D: .; V: TRBV7-3; CDR3: CASSLLGMRPYNEQFF; DNA: TGTGCCAGCAGCTTATTGGGAATGCGACCGTACAATGAGCAGTTCTTC
J: TRBJ1-3; size: .; D: TRBD1; V: TRBV11-3; CDR3: CASRDRGSGNTIYF; DNA: TGTGCCAGCAGGGACAGGGGCAGTGGAAACACCATATATTTT
J: TRBJ2-2; size: .; D: .; V: TRBV10-3; CDR3: CAISGGEWVNTGELFF; DNA: TGTGCCATCAGTGGAGGGGAATGGGTCAACACCGGGGAGCTGTTTTTT